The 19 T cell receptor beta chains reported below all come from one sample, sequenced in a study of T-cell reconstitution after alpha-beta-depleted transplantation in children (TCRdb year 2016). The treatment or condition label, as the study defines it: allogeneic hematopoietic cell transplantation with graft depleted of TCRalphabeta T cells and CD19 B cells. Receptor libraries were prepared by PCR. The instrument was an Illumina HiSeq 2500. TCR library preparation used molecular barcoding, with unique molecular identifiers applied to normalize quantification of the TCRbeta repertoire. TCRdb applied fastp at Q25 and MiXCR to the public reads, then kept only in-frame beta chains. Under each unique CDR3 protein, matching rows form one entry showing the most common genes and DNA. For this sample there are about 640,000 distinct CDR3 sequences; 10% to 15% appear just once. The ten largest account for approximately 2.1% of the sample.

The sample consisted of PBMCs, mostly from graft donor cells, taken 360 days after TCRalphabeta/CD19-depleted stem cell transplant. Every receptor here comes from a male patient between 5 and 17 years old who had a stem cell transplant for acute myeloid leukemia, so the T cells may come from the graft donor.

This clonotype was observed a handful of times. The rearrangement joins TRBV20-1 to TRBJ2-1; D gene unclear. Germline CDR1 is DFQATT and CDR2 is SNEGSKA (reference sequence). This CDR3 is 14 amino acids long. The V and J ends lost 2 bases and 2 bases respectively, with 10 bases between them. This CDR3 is CSARLYGPYNEQFF. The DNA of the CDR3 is TGCAGTGCTAGACTCTATGGCCCCTACAATGAGCAGTTCTTC.

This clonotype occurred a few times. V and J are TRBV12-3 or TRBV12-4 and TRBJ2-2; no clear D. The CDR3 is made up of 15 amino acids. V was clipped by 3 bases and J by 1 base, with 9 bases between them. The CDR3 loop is CASSFWRRNTGELFF. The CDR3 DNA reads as TGTGCCAGCAGTTTTTGGCGTCGGAACACCGGGGAGCTGTTTTTT.

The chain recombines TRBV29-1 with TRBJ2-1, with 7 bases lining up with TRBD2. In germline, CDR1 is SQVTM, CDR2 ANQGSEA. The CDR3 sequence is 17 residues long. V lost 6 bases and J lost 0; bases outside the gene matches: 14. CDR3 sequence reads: CSVGGGGVIISYNEQFF. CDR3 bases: TGCAGCGTGGGCGGGGGAGGGGTAATAATCTCCTACAATGAGCAGTTCTTC.

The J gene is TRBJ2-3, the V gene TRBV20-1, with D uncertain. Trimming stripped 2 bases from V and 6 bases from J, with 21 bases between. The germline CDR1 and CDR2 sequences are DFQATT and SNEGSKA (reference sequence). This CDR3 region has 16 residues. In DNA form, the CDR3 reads TGCAGTGCTAGATCCCCTCGTTTACCCCCATACGATACGCAGTATTTT. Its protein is CSARSPRLPPYDTQYF.

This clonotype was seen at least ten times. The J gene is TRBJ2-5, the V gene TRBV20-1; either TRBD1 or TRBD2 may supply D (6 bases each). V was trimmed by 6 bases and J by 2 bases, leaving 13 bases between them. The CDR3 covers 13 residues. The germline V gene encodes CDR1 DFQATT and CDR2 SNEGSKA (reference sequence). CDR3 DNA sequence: TGCAGTGCGTACGGAGGGGGACAAGAGACCCAGTACTTC. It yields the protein CSAYGGGQETQYF.

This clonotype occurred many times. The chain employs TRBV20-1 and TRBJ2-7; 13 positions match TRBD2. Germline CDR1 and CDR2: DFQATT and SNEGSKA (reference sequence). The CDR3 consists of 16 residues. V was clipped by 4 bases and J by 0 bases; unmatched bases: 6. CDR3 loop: CSAIGLAGDSSYEQYF. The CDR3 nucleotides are TGCAGTGCTATAGGACTAGCGGGGGATAGCTCCTACGAGCAGTACTTC.

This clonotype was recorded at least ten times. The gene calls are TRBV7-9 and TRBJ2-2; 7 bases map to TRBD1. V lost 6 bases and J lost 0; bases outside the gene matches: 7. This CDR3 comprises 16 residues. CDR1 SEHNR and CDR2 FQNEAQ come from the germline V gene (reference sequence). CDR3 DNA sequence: TGTGCCAGCAGTCCCCCGGACAGGCCGAACACCGGGGAGCTGTTTTTT. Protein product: CASSPPDRPNTGELFF.

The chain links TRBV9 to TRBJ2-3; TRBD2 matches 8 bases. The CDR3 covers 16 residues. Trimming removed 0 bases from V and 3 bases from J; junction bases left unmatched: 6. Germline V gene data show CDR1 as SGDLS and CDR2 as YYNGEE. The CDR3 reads CASSVDGGRWTDTQYF. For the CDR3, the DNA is TGTGCCAGCAGCGTAGACGGCGGGAGGTGGACAGATACGCAGTATTTT.

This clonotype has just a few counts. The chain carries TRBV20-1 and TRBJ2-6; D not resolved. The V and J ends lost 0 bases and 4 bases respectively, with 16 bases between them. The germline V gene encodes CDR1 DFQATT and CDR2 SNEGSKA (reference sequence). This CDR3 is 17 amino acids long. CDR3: CSARDHYRTTGANVLTF. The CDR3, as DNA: TGCAGTGCTAGAGATCACTACAGAACGACGGGGGCCAACGTCCTGACTTTC.

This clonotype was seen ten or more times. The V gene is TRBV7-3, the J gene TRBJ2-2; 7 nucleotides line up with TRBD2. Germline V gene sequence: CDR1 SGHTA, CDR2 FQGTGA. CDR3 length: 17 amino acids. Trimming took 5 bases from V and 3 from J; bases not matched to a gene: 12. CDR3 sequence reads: CASSRSLAARYTGELFF. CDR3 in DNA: TGTGCCAGCAGCCGTTCCCTAGCGGCCCGATACACCGGGGAGCTGTTTTTT.

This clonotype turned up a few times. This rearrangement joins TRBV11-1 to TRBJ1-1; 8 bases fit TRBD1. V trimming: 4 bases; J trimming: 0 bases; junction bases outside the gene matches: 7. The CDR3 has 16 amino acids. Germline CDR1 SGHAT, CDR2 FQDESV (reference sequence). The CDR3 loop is CASSSTGEGMNTEAFF. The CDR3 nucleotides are TGTGCCAGCAGCTCGACAGGGGAAGGCATGAACACTGAAGCTTTCTTT.

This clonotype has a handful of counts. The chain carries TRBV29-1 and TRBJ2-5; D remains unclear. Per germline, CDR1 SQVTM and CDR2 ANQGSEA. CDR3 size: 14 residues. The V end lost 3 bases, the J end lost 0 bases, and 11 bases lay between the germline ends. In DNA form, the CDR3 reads TGCAGCGTTGACCTCTCACGGAACCAAGAGACCCAGTACTTC. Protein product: CSVDLSRNQETQYF.

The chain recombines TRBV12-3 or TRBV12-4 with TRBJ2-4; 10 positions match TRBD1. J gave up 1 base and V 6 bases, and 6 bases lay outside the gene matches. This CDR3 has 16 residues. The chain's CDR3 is CASRTTGGEAKNIQYF. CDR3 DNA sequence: TGTGCCAGCAGGACGACAGGGGGCGAGGCCAAAAACATTCAGTACTTC.

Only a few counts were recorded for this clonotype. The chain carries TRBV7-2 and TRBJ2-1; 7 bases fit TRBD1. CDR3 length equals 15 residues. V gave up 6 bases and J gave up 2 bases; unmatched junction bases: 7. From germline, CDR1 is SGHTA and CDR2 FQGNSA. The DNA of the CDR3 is TGTGCCAGCAGGAGACAGGGTTTGACCTACAATGAGCAGTTCTTC. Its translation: CASRRQGLTYNEQFF.

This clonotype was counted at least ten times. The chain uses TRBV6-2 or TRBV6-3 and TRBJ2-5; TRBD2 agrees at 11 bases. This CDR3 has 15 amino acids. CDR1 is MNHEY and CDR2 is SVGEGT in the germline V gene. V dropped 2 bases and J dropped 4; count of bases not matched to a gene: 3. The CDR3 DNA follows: TGTGCCAGCAGTTACCAACTAGCGGGAGCAGAGACCCAGTACTTC. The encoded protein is CASSYQLAGAETQYF.

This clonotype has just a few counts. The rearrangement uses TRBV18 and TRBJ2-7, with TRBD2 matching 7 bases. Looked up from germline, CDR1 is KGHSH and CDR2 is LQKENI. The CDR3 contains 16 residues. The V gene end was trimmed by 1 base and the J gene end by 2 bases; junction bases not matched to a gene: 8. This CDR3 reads CASSPLAGVGTYEQYF. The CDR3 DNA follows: TGTGCCAGCTCACCACTTGCGGGGGTCGGCACCTACGAGCAGTACTTC.

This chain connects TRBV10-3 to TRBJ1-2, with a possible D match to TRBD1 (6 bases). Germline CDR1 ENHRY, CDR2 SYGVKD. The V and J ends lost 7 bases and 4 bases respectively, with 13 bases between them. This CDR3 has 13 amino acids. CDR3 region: CAITVGGVYGYTF. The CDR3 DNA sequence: TGTGCCATCACGGTTGGGGGCGTCTATGGCTACACCTTC.

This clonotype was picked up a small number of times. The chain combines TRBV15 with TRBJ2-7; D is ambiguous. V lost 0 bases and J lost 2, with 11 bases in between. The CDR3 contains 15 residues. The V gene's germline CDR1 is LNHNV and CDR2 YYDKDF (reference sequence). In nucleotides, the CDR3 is TGTGCCACCAGCAGAGACGGGCTGGAAACCTACGAGCAGTACTTC. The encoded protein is CATSRDGLETYEQYF.

The CDR3, as DNA: TGTGCCAGCAGCCGACTCTCAGACACTGAAGCTTTCTTT. This sequence encodes CASSRLSDTEAFF. J is TRBJ1-1 and V is TRBV3-1; D is unresolved. The CDR3 length is 13 residues. Per the germline V gene, CDR1 is LGHDT and CDR2 is YNNKEL (reference sequence). Trimming took off 4 bases at V and 3 bases at J, with 9 bases between the two ends.